This T cell receptor beta chain is from a study of cytomegalovirus exposure and HLA in healthy donors (dated by TCRdb to about 2017). Background on the whole study: In an earlier analysis of about 560 of the donors, 276 Gb of sequence data and approximately 120 million unique TCR beta sequences from roughly 200 million T cells were reported. An early release covering just under 650 HLA-typed donors comprised roughly 300 gigabases of sequencing data and roughly 85 million unique TCR sequences. Of the approximately 400 genotyped donors, 81% were placed in the genetic ancestry cluster associated with self-reported Caucasian donors. The aim of the study was to test whether cataloging public T cell receptors could identify signatures of past pathogen exposure. Using immunosequencing, the study profiled T cell repertoires from roughly 650 subjects and related those repertoires to cytomegalovirus serostatus. Besides the first cohort of 550 to 750 subjects, a separate validation cohort made up of 95 to 150 different subjects was used. The study combined high-throughput TCR immunosequencing, statistical association of individual TCRs with disease status, and machine learning to predict cytomegalovirus infection status. To study patterns of TCR occurrence, a later analysis re-analyzed previously published TCR beta repertoires from just over 650 donors and added high-resolution HLA genotyping. In the later analysis, no new phenotypic data were used to find candidate immune exposures; instead, reliance was placed on TCR beta sequences and their occurrence across donors. An earlier analysis of around 540 of the donors applied high-throughput TCR beta sequencing to assess whether each TCR beta V gene segment acted as functional or pseudogenic. Donor age, sex, ethnicity and CMV serostatus were compiled together with the repertoire data. A later genetic analysis used genome-wide SNP genotypes for 398 of the 666 donors, treating that subset as a discovery cohort. All discovery cohort repertoires had been generated using a single sequencing platform. Class I and class II HLA loci were covered by the typing at four-digit resolution. Typing coverage differed by locus: A, B, C, DRB1 and DQB1 were typed in about 620-630 donors, DQA1 in about 500, DPA1 in 600 to 610, and DPB1 in 450 to 480. Roughly 5 DR-DQ haplotypes were handled as single units for association and clustering, since linkage in the cohort was strong. Across 398 genotyped donors of the cohort, an average of roughly 250,000 unique TCR beta nucleotide sequences per donor were sequenced, and around 20% of those sequences were non-productive. What the study reported, not specific to this receptor: It was suggested by the authors that the approach could potentially be generalized to other disease states and immunological phenotypes. The study listed 150 to 200 TCR beta chains as associated with cytomegalovirus. Compared with equally common non-associated chains, HLA-associated TCR beta chains in a later analysis were more clonally expanded and had lower generation probabilities. Strong co-occurrence of HLA alleles, especially DR and DQ, made assigning TCR associations to individual alleles difficult. In a later analysis, around 17,000 TCR beta sequences were associated with specific HLA alleles at a false discovery rate of 0.05. In a later analysis, several top co-occurrence clusters were reported to appear linked to parvovirus B19, influenza, CMV and Epstein-Barr virus. In a later analysis, the rate of TCR association differed among HLA loci, with DRB1 alleles having the most associated TCRs and HLA-C alleles having the fewest. The classifier was reported to diagnose cytomegalovirus status with high specificity and sensitivity in both the original cohort and the validation cohort. While some public TCRs were present in many individuals, most TCR sequences turned up only very rarely across donors. A further reported finding was that TCR beta sequences accurately predicted the HLA-A and HLA-B alleles for most subjects in the first cohort. Compared with the roughly 700-donor mean, donors in an Asian-associated ancestry cluster had fewer N-insertions in productive TCRs, according to a later genetic analysis. A later genetic analysis associated a missense DCLRE1C variant with V-gene and J-gene trimming of TCR beta chains, and an independent cohort replicated the association. A group of highly shared sequence variants was considered likely to be a technical artifact of the sequencing pipeline. Sequencing depth was assumed to be roughly uniform across donors in the presence/absence analyses, though that assumption may not hold. Because counts were too low, 15 to 20 rarely observed V segments, including chromosome 9 orphons, were left out of the earlier analysis of several hundred of the donors. In an earlier analysis of under 600 of the donors, most TCR beta V segments were observed in productive rearrangements about 87% or about 30% of the time, broadly matching IMGT annotations. Correlated functional status among segregating V segments might reflect linkage disequilibrium, but an unknown experimental factor could not be ruled out. The cohort was sequenced for TCR beta chains only, and without alpha or paired-chain data the features that could be detected were limited. A few of the identified cytomegalovirus-associated TCR beta chains were confirmed in vitro to be specific for cytomegalovirus antigens. Immune exposure information for the cohort was limited to CMV serostatus. The 87-base-pair reads could not distinguish some IMGT-functional V segments, including TRBV6-2 and TRBV6-3, so those segments were excluded. Because HLA typing was missing for some donors at each locus, association tests included only the typed subset. Most CMV-associated TCR beta chains appeared to be HLA-restricted in a later analysis, and the HLA associations seemed to be driven largely by CMV exposure.

The cohort was made up of 666 healthy bone marrow donors. All cohort members were sampled while nominally healthy, although unrecorded immune exposures were likely present. The donor was CMV seropositive and belonged to the group of a few hundred seropositive cohort members. Every donor gave a peripheral blood sample, and the peripheral blood mononuclear cells from that sample were used for TCR beta sequencing. The Qiagen DNeasy Blood Extraction Kit was used to extract genomic DNA from the blood cell samples. Taken from the germline V gene, the CDR1 and CDR2 loops are SGHTA and FQGNSA. The CDR3 sequence holds 15 residues, the cysteine and phenylalanine included. Solely the CDR3 DNA is kept, with 45 bases framed from the first base. Relative to germline, V is 6 bases shorter and J is 5 bases shorter, with 16 bases between their ends. This clone was seen only a few times. Which antigen it targets is not known. The record has no base qualities; no much larger clone is one base away.

Libraries were prepared through the immunoSEQ multiplex PCR assay. The multiplex PCR relied on a mix of 60 forward primers for TCR Vbeta segments and 13 reverse primers for TCR Jbeta segments. Amplification of the CDR3 region of rearranged TCR beta genes was performed with a multiplex PCR assay on genomic DNA. The amplified TCR beta libraries were sequenced on the Illumina HiSeq System as 87-base-pair reads. The published analysis was carried out like this. A later analysis tallied 75 million to 85 million unique TCR beta chains across the 660 or so repertoires, and approximately 12 million of those chains were shared by two or more donors. Raw reads were error-corrected and collapsed into unique sequences by a nearest-neighbor algorithm in which closely related sequences were merged to remove PCR and sequencing errors. Alignment of CDR3 sequences to IMGT reference sequences was used to assign V, D and J gene segments. For a sequence to be retained, a match of at least six nucleotides was required to both a V gene segment and a J gene segment. Rearrangements were called productive when the CDR3 lacked stop codons and stayed in frame with V and J; all others were non-productive. Following IMGT convention, CDR3 was defined as the stretch from the second conserved V-encoded cysteine up to the conserved J-encoded phenylalanine. The earlier analysis of about 590 of the donors excluded sequences that lacked an unambiguous match to a single V gene segment. In an earlier analysis of a few hundred of the donors, V segments were called functional above 56.7% productive rearrangements and were called segregating when the between-donor standard deviation exceeded 5%. A statistical classification framework was built for diagnosing cytomegalovirus status from the catalog of TCR beta chain sequences. In a later analysis, V and J genes were assigned by comparing TCR nucleotide sequences against IMGT/GENE-DB human TR gene sequences. The TCRdist pipeline was used in a later analysis to assign CDR3 sequences and most-parsimonious VDJ recombination scenarios. A later analysis defined each TCR beta chain by its CDR3 amino acid sequence plus V-gene family, and excluded reads lacking a unique V-gene family. To address suspected cross-contamination and a sequencing artifact, a later analysis removed some 620 highly shared, low-generation-probability nucleotide sequences. For each public chain, a later analysis derived a clonal expansion index from normalized ranks of inferred template counts within each repertoire. In a later analysis, generation probabilities were computed with a VDJ recombination model fitted to out-of-frame rearrangements, and the resulting probabilities were checked against IGoR. In a later analysis, hypergeometric tests were used to score TCR-TCR, TCR-HLA and TCR-CMV co-occurrence, with a repertoire-size bias correction applied to TCR pairs. A later analysis estimated false discovery rates by permuting HLA or CMV assignments 20 times. In a later analysis, co-occurring TCRs were grouped with DBSCAN, and TCRdist sequence similarity was added when clustering was performed within HLA-allele-positive subsets. Repertoires with fewer than 30,000 or more than 120,000 public chains were left out of co-occurrence clustering, as were a handful of repertoires with anomalous nucleotide sharing. Entries here come from immuneACCESS through TCRdb and include only in-frame sequences with V and J called. Some clones fail to appear in such tables; in the studies checked, an unresolved V gene covers under half of the shortfall, and the cause of the remainder is unknown. The V and J calls and the clone size are those of that table, but D and trimming were determined from the DNA. The sample table records around 160,000 clones; 60% to 80% of these occur just once. 6.5% to 8.5% of the sample goes to the ten largest clones.

This TCR derives from a woman between 40 and 50 years old in good health and CMV-seropositive. The chain is assembled from TRBV7-2 and TRBJ2-2; TRBD2 might be the D gene, on 6 matching bases. Sample: PBMCs. The CDR3 has the sequence CASSQVQGGTGELFF. The DNA is TGTGCCAGCAGTCAAGTCCAGGGAGGAACCGGGGAGCTGTTTTTT.